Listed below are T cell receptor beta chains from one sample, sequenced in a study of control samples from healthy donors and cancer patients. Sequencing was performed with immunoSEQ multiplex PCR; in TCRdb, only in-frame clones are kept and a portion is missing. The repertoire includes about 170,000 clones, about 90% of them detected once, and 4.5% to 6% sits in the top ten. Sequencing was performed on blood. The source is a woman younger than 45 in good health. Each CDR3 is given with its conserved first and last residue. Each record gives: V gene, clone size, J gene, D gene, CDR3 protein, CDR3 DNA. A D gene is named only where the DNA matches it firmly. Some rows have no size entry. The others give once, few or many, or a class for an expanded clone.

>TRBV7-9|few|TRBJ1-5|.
CASSLALGQPQHF
TGTGCCAGCAGCTTAGCTTTGGGTCAGCCCCAGCATTTT
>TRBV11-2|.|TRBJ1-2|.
CASSLMGVAYGYTF
TGTGCCAGCAGCTTAATGGGGGTCGCGTATGGCTACACCTTC
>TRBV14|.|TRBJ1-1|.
CASSQGQGRWTEAFF
TGTGCCAGCAGCCAAGGCCAGGGGAGGTGGACTGAAGCTTTCTTT
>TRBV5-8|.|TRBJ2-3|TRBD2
CASSQGTSGRSDTQYF
TGTGCCAGCAGCCAAGGGACTAGCGGGAGGTCAGATACGCAGTATTTT
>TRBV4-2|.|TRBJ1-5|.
CASSPGGSGKSEPQHF
TGTGCCAGCAGCCCTGGTGGATCGGGGAAAAGTGAGCCCCAGCATTTT
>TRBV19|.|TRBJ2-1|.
CASSTDRDLNNEQFF
TGTGCCAGTAGTACTGACAGAGACCTTAACAATGAGCAGTTCTTC
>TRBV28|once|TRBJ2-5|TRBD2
CASSPASGRHGTQYF
TGTGCCAGCAGTCCGGCTAGCGGAAGGCATGGGACCCAGTACTTC
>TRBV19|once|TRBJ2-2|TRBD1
CASAPTGAGELFF
TGTGCCAGTGCCCCGACAGGGGCCGGGGAGCTGTTTTTT
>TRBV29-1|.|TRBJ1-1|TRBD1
CSARRALQGVQPEAFF
TGCAGCGCCCGACGGGCATTACAGGGGGTCCAACCTGAAGCTTTCTTT
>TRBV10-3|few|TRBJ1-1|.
CAISEGQSSTEAFF
TGTGCCATCAGTGAGGGTCAGTCGAGCACTGAAGCTTTCTTT
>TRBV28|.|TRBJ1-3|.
CASSPPLGVSGNTIYF
TGTGCCAGCAGTCCGCCCTTAGGAGTCTCTGGAAACACCATATATTTT
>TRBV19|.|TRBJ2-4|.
CASSIGPGVQNIQYF
TGTGCCAGTAGTATCGGACCCGGGGTCCAAAACATTCAGTACTTC